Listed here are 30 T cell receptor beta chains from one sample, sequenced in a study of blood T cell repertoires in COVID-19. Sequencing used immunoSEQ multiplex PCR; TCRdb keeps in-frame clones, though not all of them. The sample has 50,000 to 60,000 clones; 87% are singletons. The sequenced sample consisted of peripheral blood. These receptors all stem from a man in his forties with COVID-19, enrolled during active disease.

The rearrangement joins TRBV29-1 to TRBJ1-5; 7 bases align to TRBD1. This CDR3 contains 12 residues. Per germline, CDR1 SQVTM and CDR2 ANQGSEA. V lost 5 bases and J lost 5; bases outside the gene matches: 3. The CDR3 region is CSVTTGDQPQHF. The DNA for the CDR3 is TGCAGCGTTACCACAGGGGATCAGCCCCAGCATTTT.

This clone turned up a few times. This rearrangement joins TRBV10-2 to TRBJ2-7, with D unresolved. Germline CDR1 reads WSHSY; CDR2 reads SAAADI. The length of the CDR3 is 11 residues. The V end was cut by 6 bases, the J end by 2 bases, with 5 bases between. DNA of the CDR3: TGCGCCAGCAGCTTAGCCTACGAGCAGTACTTC. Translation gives CASSLAYEQYF.

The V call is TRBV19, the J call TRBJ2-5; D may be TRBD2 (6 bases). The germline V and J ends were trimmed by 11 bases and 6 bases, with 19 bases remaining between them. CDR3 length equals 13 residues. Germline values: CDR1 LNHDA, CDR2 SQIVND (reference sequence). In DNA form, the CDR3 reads TGTGCCTCAGTGGGCGGGAATGAGCAGACCCAGTACTTC. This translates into CASVGGNEQTQYF. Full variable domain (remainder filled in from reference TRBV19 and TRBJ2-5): DGGITQSPKYLFRKEGQNVTLSCEQNLNHDAMYWYRQDPGQGLRLIYYSQIVNDFQKGDIAEGYSVSREKKESFPLTVTSAQKNPTAFYLCASVGGNEQTQYFGPGTRLLVL.

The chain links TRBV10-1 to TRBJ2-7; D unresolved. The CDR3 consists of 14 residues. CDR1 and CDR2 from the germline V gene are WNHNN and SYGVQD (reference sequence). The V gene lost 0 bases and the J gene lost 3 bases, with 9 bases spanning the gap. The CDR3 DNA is TGCGCCAGCAGTGAGTCCGGGTCTTACTACGAGCAGTACTTC. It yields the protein CASSESGSYYEQYF.

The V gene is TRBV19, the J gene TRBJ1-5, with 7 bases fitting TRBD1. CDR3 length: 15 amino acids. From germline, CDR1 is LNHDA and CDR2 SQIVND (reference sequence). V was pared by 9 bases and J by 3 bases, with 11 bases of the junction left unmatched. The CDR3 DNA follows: TGTGCCAGCCGAGGACAGGAGATATACAATCAGCCCCAGCATTTT. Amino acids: CASRGQEIYNQPQHF.

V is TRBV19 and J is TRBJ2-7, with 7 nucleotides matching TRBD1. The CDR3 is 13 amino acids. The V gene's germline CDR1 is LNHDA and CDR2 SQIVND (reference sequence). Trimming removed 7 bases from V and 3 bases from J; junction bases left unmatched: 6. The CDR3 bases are TGTGCCAGTACACCGGGACAGTTCTACGAGCAGTACTTC. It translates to CASTPGQFYEQYF.

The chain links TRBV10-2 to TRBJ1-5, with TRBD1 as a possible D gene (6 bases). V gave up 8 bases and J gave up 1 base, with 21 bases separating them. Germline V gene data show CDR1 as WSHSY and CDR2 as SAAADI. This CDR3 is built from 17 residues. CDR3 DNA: TGCGCCAGCGCGGCCACTACCGGACAGATGAGCAATCAGCCCCAGCATTTT. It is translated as CASAATTGQMSNQPQHF.

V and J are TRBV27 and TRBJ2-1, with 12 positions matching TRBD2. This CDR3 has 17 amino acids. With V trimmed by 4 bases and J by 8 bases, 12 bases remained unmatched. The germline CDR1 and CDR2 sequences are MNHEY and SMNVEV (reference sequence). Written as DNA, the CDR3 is TGTGCCAGCAGTTCAGCTAAAACTAGCGGGAGGCGGTATGAGCAGTTCTTC. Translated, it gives CASSSAKTSGRRYEQFF.

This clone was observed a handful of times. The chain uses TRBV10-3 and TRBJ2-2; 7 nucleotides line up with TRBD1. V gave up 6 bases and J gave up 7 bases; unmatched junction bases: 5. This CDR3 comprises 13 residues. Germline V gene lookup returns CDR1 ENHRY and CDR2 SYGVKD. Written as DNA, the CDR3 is TGTGCCATCAGGAATACAGGGGACGGGGAGCTGTTTTTT. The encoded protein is CAIRNTGDGELFF.

The CDR3 protein is CASSLTSASYNEQFF. For the CDR3, the DNA is TGTGCCAGCAGTTTGACTAGCGCCTCCTACAATGAGCAGTTCTTC. This chain uses TRBV6-4 with TRBJ2-1; 8 nucleotides line up with TRBD2. This CDR3 region has 15 residues. CDR1 is MRHNA, CDR2 SNTAGT, per germline. Losses at the gene ends were 5 bases for V and 0 bases for J; bases not matched to a gene: 3.

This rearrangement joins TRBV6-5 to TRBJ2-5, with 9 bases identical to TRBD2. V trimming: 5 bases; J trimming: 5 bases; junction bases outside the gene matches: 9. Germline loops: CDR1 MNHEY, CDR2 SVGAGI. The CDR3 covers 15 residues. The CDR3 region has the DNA TGTGCCAGCAGTCCCTCGCGGGGGGGTATGGAGACCCAGTACTTC. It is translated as CASSPSRGGMETQYF.

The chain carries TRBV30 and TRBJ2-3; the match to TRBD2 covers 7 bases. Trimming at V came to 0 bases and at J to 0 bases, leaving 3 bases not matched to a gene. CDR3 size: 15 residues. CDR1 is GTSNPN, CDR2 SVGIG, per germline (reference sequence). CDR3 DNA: TGTGCCTGGAGTGTAGTTAGCGGGAGCACAGATACGCAGTATTTT. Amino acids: CAWSVVSGSTDTQYF.

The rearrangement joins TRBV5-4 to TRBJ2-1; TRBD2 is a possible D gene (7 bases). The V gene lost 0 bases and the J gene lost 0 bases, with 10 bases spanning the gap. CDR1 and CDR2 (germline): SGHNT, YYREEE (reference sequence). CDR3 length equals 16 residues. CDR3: CASSLGGGGSYNEQFF. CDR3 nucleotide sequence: TGTGCCAGCAGCTTGGGAGGGGGGGGCTCCTACAATGAGCAGTTCTTC.

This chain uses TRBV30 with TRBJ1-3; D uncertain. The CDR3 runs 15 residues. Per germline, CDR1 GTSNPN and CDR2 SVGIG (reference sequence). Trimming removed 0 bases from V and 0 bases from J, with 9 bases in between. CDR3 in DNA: TGTGCCTGGAGTGTACCGTCTACCTCTGGAAACACCATATATTTT. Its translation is CAWSVPSTSGNTIYF.

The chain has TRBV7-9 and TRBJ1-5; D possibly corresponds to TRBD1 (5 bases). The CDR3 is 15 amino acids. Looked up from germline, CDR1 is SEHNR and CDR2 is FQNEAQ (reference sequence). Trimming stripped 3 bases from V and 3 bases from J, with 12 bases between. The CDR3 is CASSFAGGINQPQHF. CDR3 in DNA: TGTGCCAGCAGCTTCGCGGGGGGAATCAATCAGCCCCAGCATTTT.

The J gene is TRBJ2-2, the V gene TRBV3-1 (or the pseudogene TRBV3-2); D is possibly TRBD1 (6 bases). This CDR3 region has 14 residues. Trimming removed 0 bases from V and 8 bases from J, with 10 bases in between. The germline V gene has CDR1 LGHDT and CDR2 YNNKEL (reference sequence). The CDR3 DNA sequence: TGTGCCAGCAGCCAAGACAGGGGTATTGGGGAGCTGTTTTTT. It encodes CASSQDRGIGELFF.

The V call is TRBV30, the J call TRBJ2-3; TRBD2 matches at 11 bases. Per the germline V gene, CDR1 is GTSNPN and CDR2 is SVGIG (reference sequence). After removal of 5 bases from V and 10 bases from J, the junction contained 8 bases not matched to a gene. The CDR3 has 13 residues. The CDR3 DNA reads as TGTGCCTGGGCCCAGACTAGCGGGATTTCGCAGTATTTT. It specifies CAWAQTSGISQYF. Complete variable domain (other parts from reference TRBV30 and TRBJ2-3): SQTIHQWPATLVQPVGSPLSLECTVEGTSNPNLYWYRQAAGRGLQLLFYSVGIGQISSEVPQNLSASRPQDRQFILSSKKLLLSDSGFYLCAWAQTSGISQYFGPGTRLTVL.

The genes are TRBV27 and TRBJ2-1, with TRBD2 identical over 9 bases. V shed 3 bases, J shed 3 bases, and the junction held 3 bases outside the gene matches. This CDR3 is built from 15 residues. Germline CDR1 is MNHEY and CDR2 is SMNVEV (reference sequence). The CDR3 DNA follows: TGTGCCAGCAGTTTTAGGACTAGCGTCTACAATGAGCAGTTCTTC. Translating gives CASSFRTSVYNEQFF.

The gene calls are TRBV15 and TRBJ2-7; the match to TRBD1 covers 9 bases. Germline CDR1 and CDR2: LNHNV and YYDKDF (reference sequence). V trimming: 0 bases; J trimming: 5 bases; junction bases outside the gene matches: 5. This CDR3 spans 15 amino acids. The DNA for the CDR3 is TGTGCCACCAGCAGAGATCTGGGACAGGGTGACGAGCAGTACTTC. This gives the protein CATSRDLGQGDEQYF.

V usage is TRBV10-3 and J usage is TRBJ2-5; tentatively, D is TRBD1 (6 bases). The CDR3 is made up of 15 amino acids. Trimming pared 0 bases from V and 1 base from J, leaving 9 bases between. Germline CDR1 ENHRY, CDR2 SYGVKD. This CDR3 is CAISESGTSQETQYF. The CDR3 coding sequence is TGTGCCATCAGTGAGTCGGGGACAAGCCAAGAGACCCAGTACTTC.

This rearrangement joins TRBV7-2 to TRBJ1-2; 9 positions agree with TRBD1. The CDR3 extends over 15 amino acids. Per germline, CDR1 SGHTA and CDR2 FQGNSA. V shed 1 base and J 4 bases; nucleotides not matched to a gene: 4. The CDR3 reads CASSLGGQGSYGYTF. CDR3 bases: TGTGCCAGCAGCTTAGGGGGACAGGGAAGCTATGGCTACACCTTC.

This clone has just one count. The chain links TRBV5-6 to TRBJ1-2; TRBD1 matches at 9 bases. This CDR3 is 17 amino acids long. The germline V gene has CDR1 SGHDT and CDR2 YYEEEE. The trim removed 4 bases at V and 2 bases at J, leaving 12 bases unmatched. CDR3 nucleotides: TGTGCCAGCAGCCATCAAACCGGGACAGGGAGGAACTATGGCTACACCTTC. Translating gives CASSHQTGTGRNYGYTF.

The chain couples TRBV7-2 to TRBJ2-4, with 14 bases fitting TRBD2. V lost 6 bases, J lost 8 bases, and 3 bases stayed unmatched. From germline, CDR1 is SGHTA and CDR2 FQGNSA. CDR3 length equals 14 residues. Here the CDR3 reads CASSSGLAGDIQYF. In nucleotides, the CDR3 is TGTGCCAGCAGTTCGGGACTAGCGGGAGACATTCAGTACTTC.

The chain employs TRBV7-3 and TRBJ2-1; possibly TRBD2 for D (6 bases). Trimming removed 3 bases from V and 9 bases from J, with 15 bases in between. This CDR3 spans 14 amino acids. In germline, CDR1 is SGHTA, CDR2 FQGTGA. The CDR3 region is CASSFVGGTGEQFF. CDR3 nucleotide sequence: TGTGCCAGCAGCTTCGTCGGGGGTACCGGTGAGCAGTTCTTC.

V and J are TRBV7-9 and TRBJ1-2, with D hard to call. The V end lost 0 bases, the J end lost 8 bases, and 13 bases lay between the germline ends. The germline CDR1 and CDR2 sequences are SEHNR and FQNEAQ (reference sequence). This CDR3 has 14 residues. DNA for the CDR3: TGTGCCAGCAGCTTAGCGCCGGAGCTCGGGGGCTACACCTTC. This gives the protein CASSLAPELGGYTF.

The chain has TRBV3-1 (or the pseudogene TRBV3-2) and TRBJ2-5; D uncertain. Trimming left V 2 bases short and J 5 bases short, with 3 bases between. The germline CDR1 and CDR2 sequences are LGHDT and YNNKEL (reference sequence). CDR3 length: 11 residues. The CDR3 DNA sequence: TGTGCCAGCAGCCAACCGGAGACCCAGTACTTC. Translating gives CASSQPETQYF.

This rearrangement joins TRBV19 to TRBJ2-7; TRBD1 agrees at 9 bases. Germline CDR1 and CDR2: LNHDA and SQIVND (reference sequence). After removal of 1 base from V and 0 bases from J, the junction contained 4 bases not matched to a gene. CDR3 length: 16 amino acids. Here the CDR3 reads CASSIAGTGFSYEQYF. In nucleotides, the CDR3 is TGTGCCAGTAGTATAGCCGGGACAGGGTTCTCCTACGAGCAGTACTTC.

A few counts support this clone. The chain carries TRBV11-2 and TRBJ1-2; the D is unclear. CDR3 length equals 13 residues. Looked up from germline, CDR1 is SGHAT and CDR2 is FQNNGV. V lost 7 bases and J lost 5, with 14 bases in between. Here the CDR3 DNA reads TGTGCCAGCACTCCTACTGGGAGGTATGGCTACACCTTC. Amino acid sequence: CASTPTGRYGYTF.

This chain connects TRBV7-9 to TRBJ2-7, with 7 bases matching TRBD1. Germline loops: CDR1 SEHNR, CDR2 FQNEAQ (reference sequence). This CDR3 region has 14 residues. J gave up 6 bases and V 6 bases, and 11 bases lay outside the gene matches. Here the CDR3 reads CASSSGQVGGEQYF. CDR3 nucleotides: TGTGCCAGCAGTTCTGGACAGGTAGGGGGCGAGCAGTACTTC.

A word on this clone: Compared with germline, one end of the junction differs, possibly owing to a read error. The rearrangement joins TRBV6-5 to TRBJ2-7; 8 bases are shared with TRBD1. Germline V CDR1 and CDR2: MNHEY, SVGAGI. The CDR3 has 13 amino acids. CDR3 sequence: CAIKDRAPQGKHF. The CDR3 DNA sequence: TGTGCCATAAAGGACAGGGCTCCCCAAGGGAAGCACTTC.